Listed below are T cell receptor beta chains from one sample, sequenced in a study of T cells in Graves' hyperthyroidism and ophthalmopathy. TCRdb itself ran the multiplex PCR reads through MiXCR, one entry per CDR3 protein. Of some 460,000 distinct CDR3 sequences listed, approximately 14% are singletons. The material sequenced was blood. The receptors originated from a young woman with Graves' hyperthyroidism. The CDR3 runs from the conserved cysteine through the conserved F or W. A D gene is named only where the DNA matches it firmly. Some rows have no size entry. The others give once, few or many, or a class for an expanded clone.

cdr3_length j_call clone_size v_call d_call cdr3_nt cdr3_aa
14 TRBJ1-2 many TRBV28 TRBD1 TGTGCCGATCATACAGGGGTCTTCAACTATGGCTACACCTTC CADHTGVFNYGYTF
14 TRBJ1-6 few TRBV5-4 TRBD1 TGTGCCAGCAGCTTGAACAGGGGTAATTCACCCCTCCACTTT CASSLNRGNSPLHF
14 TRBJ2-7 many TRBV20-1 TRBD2 TGCAGTGCTAGGCCAGCCCGCGGGAGTTACGAGCAGTACTTC CSARPARGSYEQYF
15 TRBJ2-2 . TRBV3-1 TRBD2 TGTGCCAGCAGCCAAGGGGGGGGAGCGGGCGGGGAGCTGTTTTTT CASSQGGGAGGELFF
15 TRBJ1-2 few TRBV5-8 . TGTGCCAGCAGCCCCGCCCCAGGGGCTCTCTATGGCTACACCTTC CASSPAPGALYGYTF
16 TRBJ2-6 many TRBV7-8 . TGTGCCAGCAGCTCGGGACGGAGCTCTGGGGCCAACGTCCTGACTTTC CASSSGRSSGANVLTF
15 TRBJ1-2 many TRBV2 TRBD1 TGTGCCAGCAGTGGAACAGGGGTGGATTACTATGGCTACACCTTC CASSGTGVDYYGYTF
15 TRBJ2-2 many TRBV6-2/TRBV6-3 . TGTGCCAGCAGCTCCTCCCCAGGGGACACCGGGGAGCTGTTTTTT CASSSSPGDTGELFF
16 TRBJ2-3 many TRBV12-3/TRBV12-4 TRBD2 TGTGCCAGCAGTCCTCCTGGAGCGGGGGACCCAGATACGCAGTATTTT CASSPPGAGDPDTQYF
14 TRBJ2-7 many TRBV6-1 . TGTGCCAGCAGCCCAACAGGGATAAGCTACGAGCAGTACTTC CASSPTGISYEQYF
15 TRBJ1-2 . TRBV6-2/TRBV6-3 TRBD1 TGTGCCAGCAGCCCCGGACAGGGATATAACTATGGCTACACCTTC CASSPGQGYNYGYTF
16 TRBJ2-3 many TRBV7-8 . TGTGCCACCCAACTTGGGGGATCAACTAGCACAGATACGCAGTATTTT CATQLGGSTSTDTQYF
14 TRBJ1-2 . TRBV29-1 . TGCAGCGCTGGACCCCCGACACGGAACTATGGCTACACCTTC CSAGPPTRNYGYTF
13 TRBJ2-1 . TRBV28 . TGTGCCAGCAGAAGGACAGTGTACAATGAGCAGTTCTTC CASRRTVYNEQFF
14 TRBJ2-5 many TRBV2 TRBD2 TGTGCCAGCAGCGTGACTAGCGGGGGGGAGACCCAGTACTTC CASSVTSGGETQYF
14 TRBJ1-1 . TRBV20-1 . TGCAGTGCTAGAGAGGTCCGGCTGAACACTGAAGCTTTCTTT CSAREVRLNTEAFF
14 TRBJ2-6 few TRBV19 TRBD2 TGTGCCAGTGGGGGGGGCTCTGGGGCCAACGTCCTGACTTTC CASGGGSGANVLTF
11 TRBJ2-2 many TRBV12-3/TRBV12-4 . TGTGCCAGCAGGGGGGTCCGGGAGCTGTTTTTT CASRGVRELFF
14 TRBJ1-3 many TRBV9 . TGTGCCAGCAGCGTATTGGGGTCTGGAAACACCATATATTTT CASSVLGSGNTIYF
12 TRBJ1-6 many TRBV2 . TGTGCCAGTGGGACGGGGGACTCACCCCTCCACTTT CASGTGDSPLHF
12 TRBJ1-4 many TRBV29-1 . TGCAGCGTTGAGACGGTAGGCGGAAAACTGTTTTTT CSVETVGGKLFF
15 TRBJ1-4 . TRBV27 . TGTGCCAGCAGTTTTAGCCGCGGGTATGGTGAAAAACTGTTTTTT CASSFSRGYGEKLFF
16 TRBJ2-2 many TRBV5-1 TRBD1 TGCGCCAGCAGCTCCAGGGGACAGGGGAACACCGGGGAGCTGTTTTTT CASSSRGQGNTGELFF
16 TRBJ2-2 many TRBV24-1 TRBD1 TGTGCCACCAGTGATCCGGGACAGAAGAACACCGGGGAGCTGTTTTTT CATSDPGQKNTGELFF